Given below is one T cell receptor beta chain in context. The J segment lost 6 bases and the V segment lost 6 bases, leaving 10 bases of the junction unmatched. There are 15 residues in the CDR3. Germline loops: CDR1 LNHDA, CDR2 SQIVND (reference sequence). These data originate in a study of blood T cell repertoires in COVID-19. Across the whole study: In each case, the material was cDNA or gDNA derived from T cells, B-cell-depleted T cells, or PBMCs.

Authors' methods: Using reference gene primer amplification, nucleated cell counts were estimated. Sequencing was performed with immunoSEQ multiplex PCR; in TCRdb, only in-frame clones are kept and a portion is missing. D and trimming were read from the DNA, whereas the V and J calls and clone size are those reported in that table. The sample includes over 130,000 clones, 65% to 80% seen only once; the top ten take 16%. The clonotype originates from a middle-aged man with acute or convalescent COVID-19. Sequenced input: peripheral blood. This chain joins TRBV19 and TRBJ1-5; 8 bases line up with TRBD1. The CDR3 here is CASRPTGDQGQPQHF. Here the CDR3 DNA reads TGTGCCAGTAGGCCGACAGGGGACCAGGGTCAGCCCCAGCATTTT.